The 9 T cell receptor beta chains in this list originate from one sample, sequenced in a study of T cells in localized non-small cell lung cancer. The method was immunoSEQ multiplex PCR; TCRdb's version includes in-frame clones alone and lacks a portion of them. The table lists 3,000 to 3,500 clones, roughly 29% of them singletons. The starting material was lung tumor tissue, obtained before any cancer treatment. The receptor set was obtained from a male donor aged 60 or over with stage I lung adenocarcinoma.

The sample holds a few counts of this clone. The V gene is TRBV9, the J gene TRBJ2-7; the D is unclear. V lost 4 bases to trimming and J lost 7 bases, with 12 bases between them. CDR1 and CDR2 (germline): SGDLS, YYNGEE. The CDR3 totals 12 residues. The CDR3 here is CASSPHLEEQYV. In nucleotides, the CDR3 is TGTGCCAGCAGCCCGCACCTGGAGGAGCAGTACGTC.

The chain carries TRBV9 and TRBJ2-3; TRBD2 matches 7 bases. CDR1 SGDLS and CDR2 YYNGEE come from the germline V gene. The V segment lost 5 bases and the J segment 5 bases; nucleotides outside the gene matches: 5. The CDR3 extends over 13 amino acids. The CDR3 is CASSERGGDTQYF. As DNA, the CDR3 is TGTGCCAGCAGTGAGCGGGGAGGAGATACGCAGTATTTT.

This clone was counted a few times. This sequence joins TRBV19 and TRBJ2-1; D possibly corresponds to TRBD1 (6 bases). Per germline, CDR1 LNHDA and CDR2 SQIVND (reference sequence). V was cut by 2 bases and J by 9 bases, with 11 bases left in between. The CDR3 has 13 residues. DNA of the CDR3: TGTGCCAGTAGTATATCACAGGGCTCTGAGCAGTTCTTC. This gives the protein CASSISQGSEQFF. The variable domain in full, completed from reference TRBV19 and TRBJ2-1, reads DGGITQSPKYLFRKEGQNVTLSCEQNLNHDAMYWYRQDPGQGLRLIYYSQIVNDFQKGDIAEGYSVSREKKESFPLTVTSAQKNPTAFYLCASSISQGSEQFFGPGTRLTVL.

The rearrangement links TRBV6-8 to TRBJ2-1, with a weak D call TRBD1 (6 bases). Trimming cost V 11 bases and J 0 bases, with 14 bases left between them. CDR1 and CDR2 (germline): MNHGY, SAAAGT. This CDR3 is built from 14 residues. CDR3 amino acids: CAAVQGSSYNEQFF. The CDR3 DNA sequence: TGTGCCGCGGTCCAGGGGAGCTCCTACAATGAGCAGTTCTTC.

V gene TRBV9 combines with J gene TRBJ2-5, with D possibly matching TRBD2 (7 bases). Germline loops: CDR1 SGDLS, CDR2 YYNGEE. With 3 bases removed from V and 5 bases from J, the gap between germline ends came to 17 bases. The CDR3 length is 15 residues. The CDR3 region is CASSGRSGGRETQYF. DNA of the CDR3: TGTGCCAGCAGCGGTCGGTCGGGGGGCCGGGAGACCCAGTACTTC.

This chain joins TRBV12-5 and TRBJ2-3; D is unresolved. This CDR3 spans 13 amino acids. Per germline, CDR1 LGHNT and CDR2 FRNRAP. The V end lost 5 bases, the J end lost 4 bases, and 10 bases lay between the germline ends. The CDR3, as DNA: TGTGCTAGTGGTCCCCCGAATTCAGATACGCAGTATTTT. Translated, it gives CASGPPNSDTQYF.

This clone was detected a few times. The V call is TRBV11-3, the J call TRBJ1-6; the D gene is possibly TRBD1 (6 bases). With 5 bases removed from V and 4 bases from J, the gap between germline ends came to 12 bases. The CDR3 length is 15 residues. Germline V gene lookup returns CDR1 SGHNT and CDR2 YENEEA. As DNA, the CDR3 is TGTGCCAGCAGCATACCCGGACAGTATAATTCACCCCTCCACTTT. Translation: CASSIPGQYNSPLHF.

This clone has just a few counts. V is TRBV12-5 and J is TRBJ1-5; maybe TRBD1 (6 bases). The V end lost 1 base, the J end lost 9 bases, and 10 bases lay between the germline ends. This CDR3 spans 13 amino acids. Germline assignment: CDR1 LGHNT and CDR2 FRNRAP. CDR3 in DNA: TGTGCTAGTGGTTTGGAAACAGGGACGCCCCAGCATTTT. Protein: CASGLETGTPQHF.

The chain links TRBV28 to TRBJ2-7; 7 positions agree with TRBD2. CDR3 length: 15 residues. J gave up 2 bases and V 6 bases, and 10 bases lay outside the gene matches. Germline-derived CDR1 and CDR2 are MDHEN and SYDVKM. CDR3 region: CASRPGGGSPYEQYF. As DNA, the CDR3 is TGTGCCAGCAGACCCGGAGGCGGGAGCCCCTACGAGCAGTACTTC.